The clone carrying this TCR beta chain was recorded a few times. Its antigen is unknown. These data come from a study of identical twins. Findings and caveats of the study: Excess twin sharing in beta out-of-frame sequences was weaker.

Each cDNA held unique molecular identifiers, and template switching gave it a universal primer site. TCRdb ran MiXCR on the 5' RACE reads and lists one entry per CDR3 protein. This table holds 1.5 million or so distinct CDR3 sequences, less than 40% found once. This CDR3 is 13 amino acids long. This sequence was found in a newborn girl in good health. The rearrangement joins TRBV12-3 or TRBV12-4 to TRBJ2-1, with no clear D. The end of the DNA is better explained by TRBJ2-7, so the J call may be wrong. Sequencing was carried out using cord blood. The CDR3 here is CASSWSRYNEQYF. CDR3 in DNA: TGTGCCAGCAGTTGGTCTCGCTACAATGAGCAGTACTTC.